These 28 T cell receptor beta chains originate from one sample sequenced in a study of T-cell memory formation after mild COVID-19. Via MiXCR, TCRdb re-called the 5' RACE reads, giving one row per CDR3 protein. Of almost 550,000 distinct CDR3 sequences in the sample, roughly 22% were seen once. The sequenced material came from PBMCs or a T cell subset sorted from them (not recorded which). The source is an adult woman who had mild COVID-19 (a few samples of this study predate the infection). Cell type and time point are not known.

The CDR3 spells CASSRVENEKLFF. In DNA, the CDR3 is TGTGCCAGCTCACGAGTGGAGAATGAAAAACTGTTTTTT. This chain links TRBV18 with TRBJ1-4; D is unresolved. Trimming shortened V by 4 bases and J by 5 bases, and 8 bases separated the two germline ends. From germline, CDR1 is KGHSH and CDR2 LQKENI. The CDR3 loop spans 13 amino acids.

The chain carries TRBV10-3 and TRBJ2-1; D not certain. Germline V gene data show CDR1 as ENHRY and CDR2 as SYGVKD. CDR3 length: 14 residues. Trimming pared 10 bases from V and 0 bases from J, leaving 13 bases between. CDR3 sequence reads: CATTPNGSYNEQFF. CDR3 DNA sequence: TGTGCCACCACCCCAAATGGCTCCTACAATGAGCAGTTCTTC.

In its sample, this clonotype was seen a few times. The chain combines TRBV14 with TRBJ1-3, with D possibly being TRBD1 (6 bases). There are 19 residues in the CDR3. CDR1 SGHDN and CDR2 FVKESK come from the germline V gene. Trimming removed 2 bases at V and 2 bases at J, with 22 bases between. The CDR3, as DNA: TGTGCCAGCAGCCAAAAAGGGACATCAAATGTCAAGGCTGGAAACACCATATATTTT. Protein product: CASSQKGTSNVKAGNTIYF.

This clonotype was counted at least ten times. The CDR3 is CASSYRGTTDYEQYF. CDR3 bases: TGTGCCAGCAGTTACCGAGGGACTACCGACTACGAGCAGTACTTC. J is TRBJ2-7 and V is TRBV6-5, with TRBD2 identical over 7 bases. Germline lookup yields CDR1 MNHEY and CDR2 SVGAGI. The CDR3 sequence is 15 residues long. V shed 2 bases and J 3 bases; nucleotides not matched to a gene: 7.

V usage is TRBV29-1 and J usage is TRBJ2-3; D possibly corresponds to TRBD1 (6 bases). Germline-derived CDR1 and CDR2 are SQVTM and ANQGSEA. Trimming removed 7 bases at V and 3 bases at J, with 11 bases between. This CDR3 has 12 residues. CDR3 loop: CSGSQGTDTQYF. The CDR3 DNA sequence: TGCAGCGGATCTCAGGGGACAGATACGCAGTATTTT.

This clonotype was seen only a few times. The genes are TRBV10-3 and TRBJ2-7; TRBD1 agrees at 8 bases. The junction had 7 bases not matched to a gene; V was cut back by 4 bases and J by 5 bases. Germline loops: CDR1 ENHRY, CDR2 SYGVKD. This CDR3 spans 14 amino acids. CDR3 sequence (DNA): TGTGCCATCAGTGGGACAGGGCTGCTCCACGAGCAGTACTTC. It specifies CAISGTGLLHEQYF.

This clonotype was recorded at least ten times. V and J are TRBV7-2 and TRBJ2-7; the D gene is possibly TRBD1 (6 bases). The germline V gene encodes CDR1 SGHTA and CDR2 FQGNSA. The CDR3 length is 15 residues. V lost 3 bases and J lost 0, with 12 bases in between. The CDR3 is CASSLGHTSSYEQYF. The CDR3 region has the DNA TGTGCCAGCAGCTTGGGACATACGAGCTCCTACGAGCAGTACTTC.

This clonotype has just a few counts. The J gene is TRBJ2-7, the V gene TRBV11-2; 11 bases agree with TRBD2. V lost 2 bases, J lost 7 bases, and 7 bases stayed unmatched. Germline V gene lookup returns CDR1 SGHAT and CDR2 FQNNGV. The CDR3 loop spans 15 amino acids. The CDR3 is CASSLQLAGAIEQYF. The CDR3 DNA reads TGTGCCAGCAGCTTACAACTAGCGGGAGCTATTGAGCAGTACTTC.

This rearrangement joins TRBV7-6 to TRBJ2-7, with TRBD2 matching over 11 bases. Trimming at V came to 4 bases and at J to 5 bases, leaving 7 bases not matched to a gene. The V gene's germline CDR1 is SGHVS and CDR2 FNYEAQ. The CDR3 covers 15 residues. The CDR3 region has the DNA TGTGCCAGCAGCTCCGGGACTAGCGGTTTGCACGAGCAGTACTTC. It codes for CASSSGTSGLHEQYF.

The CDR3 protein is CASSVATYEQYF. DNA of the CDR3: TGTGCCAGCAGTGTGGCCACCTACGAGCAGTACTTC. The chain joins TRBV2 to TRBJ2-7, with D hard to call. Germline CDR1 is SNHLY and CDR2 is FYNNEI. This CDR3 region has 12 residues. The V end was cut by 4 bases, the J end by 2 bases, with 6 bases between.

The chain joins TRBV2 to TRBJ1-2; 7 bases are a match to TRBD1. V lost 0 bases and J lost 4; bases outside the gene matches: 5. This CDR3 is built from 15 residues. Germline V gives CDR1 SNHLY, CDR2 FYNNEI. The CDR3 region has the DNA TGTGCCAGCAGTGAAGCGACAGGGCCAGTCTATGGCTACACCTTC. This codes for CASSEATGPVYGYTF.

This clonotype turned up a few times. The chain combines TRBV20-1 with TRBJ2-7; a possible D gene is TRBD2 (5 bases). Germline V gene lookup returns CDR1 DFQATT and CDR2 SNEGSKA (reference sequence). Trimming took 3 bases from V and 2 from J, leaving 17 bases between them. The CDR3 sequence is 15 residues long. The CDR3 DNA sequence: TGCAGTGCTAGGGAATGGAGGAATTTTGCCTACGAGCAGTACTTC. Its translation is CSAREWRNFAYEQYF.

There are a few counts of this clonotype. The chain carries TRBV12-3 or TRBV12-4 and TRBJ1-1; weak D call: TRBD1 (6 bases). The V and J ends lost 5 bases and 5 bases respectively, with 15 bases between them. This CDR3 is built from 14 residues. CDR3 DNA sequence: TGTGCCAGCAGTCCAACAGGGACCCCAACTGAAGCTTTCTTT. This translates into CASSPTGTPTEAFF.

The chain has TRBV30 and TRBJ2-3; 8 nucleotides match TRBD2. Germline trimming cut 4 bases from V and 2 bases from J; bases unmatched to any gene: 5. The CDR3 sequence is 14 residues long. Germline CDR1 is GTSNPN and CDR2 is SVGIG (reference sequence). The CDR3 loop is CAWNIAGSTDTQYF. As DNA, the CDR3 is TGTGCCTGGAACATAGCGGGGTCCACAGATACGCAGTATTTT. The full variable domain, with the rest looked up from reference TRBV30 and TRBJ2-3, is SQTIHQWPATLVQPVGSPLSLECTVEGTSNPNLYWYRQAAGRGLQLLFYSVGIGQISSEVPQNLSASRPQDRQFILSSKKLLLSDSGFYLCAWNIAGSTDTQYFGPGTRLTVL.

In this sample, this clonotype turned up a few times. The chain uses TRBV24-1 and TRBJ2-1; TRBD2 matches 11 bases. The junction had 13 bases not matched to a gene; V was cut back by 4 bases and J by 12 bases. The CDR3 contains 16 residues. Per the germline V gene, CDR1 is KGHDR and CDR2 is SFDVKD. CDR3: CATSESTSGSAFGQFF. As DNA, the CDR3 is TGTGCCACCAGTGAGTCAACTAGCGGGAGCGCCTTTGGGCAGTTCTTC.

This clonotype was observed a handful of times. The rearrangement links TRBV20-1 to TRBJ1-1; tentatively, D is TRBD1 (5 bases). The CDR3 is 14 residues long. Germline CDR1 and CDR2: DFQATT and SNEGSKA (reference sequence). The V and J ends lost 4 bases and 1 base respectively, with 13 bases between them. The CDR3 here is CSAKRGETNTEAFF. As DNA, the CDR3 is TGCAGTGCTAAACGGGGGGAGACGAACACTGAAGCTTTCTTT.

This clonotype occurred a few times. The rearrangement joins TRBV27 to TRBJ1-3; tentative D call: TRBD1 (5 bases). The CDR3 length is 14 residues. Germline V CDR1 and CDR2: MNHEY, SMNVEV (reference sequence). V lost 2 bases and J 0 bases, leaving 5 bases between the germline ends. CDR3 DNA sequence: TGTGCCAGCAGTTTAGGGGCCTCTGGAAACACCATATATTTT. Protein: CASSLGASGNTIYF.

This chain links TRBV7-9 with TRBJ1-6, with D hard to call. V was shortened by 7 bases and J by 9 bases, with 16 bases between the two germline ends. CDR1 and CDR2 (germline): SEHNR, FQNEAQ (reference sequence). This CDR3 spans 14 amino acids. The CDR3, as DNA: TGTGCCAGCACCGATCCCGAACGGGGTTCACCCCTCCACTTT. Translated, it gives CASTDPERGSPLHF.

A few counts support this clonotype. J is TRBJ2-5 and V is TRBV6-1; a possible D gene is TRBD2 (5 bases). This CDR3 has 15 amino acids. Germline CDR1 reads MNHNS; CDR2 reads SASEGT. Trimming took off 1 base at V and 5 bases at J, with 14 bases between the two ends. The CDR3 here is CASSEGPEDLETQYF. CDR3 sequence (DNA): TGTGCCAGCAGTGAAGGGCCCGAGGACTTGGAGACCCAGTACTTC.

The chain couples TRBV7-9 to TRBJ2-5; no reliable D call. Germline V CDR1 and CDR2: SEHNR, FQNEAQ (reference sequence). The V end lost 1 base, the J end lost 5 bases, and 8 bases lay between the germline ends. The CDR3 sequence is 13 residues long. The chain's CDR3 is CASSLGVVETQYF. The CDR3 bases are TGTGCCAGCAGCTTAGGTGTCGTGGAGACCCAGTACTTC.

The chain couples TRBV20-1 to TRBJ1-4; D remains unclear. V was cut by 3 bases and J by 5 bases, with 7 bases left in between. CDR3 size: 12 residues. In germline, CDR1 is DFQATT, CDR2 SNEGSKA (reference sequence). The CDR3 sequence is CSASRQNEKLFF. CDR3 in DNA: TGCAGTGCTAGTCGTCAAAATGAAAAACTGTTTTTT.

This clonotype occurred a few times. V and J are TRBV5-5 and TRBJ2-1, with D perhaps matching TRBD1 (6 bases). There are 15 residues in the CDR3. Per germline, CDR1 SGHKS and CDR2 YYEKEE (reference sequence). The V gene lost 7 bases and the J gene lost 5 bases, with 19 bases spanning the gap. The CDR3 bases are TGTGCCAGCGGCCGACAGGAATTGCCCCACAATGAGCAGTTCTTC. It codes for CASGRQELPHNEQFF.

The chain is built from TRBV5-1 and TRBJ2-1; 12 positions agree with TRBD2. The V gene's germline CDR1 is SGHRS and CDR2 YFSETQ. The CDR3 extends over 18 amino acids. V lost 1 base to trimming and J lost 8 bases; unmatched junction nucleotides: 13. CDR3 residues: CASSLKSLAGGPRHEQFF. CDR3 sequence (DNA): TGCGCCAGCAGCTTGAAGTCCCTAGCGGGGGGGCCGAGGCATGAGCAGTTCTTC.

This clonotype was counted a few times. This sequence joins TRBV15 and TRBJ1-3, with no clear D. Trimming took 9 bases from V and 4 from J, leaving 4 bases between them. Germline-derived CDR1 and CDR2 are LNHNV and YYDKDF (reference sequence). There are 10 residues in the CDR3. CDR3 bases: TGTGCCACTGGGGGAAACACCATATATTTT. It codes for CATGGNTIYF.

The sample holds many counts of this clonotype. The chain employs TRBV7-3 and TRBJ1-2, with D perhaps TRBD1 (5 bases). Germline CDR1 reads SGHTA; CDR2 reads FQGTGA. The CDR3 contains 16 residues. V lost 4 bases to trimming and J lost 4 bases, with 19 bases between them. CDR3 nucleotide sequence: TGTGCCAGCAGCTCCCTGGGGGGAACGAGAGTCTATGGCTACACCTTC. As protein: CASSSLGGTRVYGYTF. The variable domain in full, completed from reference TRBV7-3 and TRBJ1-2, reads GAGVSQTPSNKVTEKGKYVELRCDPISGHTALYWYRQSLGQGPEFLIYFQGTGAADDSGLPNDRFFAVRPEGSVSTLKIQRTERGDSAVYLCASSSLGGTRVYGYTFGSGTRLTVV.

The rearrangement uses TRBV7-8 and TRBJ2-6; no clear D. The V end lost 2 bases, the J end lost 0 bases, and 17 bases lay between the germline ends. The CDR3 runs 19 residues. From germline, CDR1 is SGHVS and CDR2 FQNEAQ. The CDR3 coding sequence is TGTGCCAGCAGCTTAAGGGCGGCTACGCCCAACTCTGGGGCCAACGTCCTGACTTTC. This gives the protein CASSLRAATPNSGANVLTF. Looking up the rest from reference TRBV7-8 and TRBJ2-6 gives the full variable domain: GAGVSQSPRYKVAKRGQDVALRCDPISGHVSLFWYQQALGQGPEFLTYFQNEAQLDKSGLPSDRFFAERPEGSVSTLKIQRTQQEDSAVYLCASSLRAATPNSGANVLTFGAGSRLTVL.

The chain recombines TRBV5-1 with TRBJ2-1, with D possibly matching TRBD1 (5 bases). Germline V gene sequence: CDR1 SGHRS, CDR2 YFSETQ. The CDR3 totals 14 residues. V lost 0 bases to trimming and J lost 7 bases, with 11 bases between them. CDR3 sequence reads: CASSLDIQVNEQFF. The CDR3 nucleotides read TGCGCCAGCAGCTTGGACATACAGGTTAATGAGCAGTTCTTC.

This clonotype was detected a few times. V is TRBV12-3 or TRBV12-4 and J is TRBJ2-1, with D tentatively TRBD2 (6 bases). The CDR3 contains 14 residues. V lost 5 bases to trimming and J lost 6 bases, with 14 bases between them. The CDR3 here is CASSHGGLGNEQFF. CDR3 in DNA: TGTGCCAGCAGTCATGGGGGGTTGGGCAATGAGCAGTTCTTC.